The sequence of this TCR beta chain was determined in a study of T-cell reconstitution after alpha-beta-depleted transplantation in children. Concerning this clonotype itself: No antigen is known for it.

During its preparation, the TCRbeta library received unique molecular identifiers. TCRdb re-analysed the PCR reads in MiXCR, keeping a single row per CDR3 protein. The data contain 450,000 to 600,000 distinct CDR3 sequences, about 10% of them seen just once; the ten biggest clones take up 2% to 2.5%. The study's findings and limits: The main origin of T-cell counts and diversity one year after transplant was newly produced T cells. There were reportedly several hundred expanded graft clones from which alpha-beta T cells came about two months after transplant. Surviving recipient T cells and intrathymic progenitors accounted for some patients' high TCRbeta diversity at day 60.

The source is a child under 10 years old with inherited bone marrow failure, due to receive a stem cell transplant. Material: PBMCs, obtained before TCRalphabeta/CD19-depleted stem cell transplant.

CDR3 in amino acids: CASTYGQGLGEQFF. The CDR3 DNA reads TGTGCCAGCACCTACGGACAGGGGTTGGGTGAGCAGTTCTTC. The rearrangement links TRBV11-2 to TRBJ2-1; the match to TRBD1 covers 9 bases. With 7 bases clipped from V and 9 bases from J, the junction kept 10 bases outside the gene matches. Germline CDR1 is SGHAT and CDR2 is FQNNGV. The CDR3 totals 14 residues. Complete variable domain (other parts from reference TRBV11-2 and TRBJ2-1): EAGVAQSPRYKIIEKRQSVAFWCNPISGHATLYWYQQILGQGPKLLIQFQNNGVVDDSQLPKDRFSAERLKGVDSTLKIQPAKLEDSAVYLCASTYGQGLGEQFFGPGTRLTVL.